The 2 T cell receptor beta chains given below trace back to one sample, sequenced in a study of blood T cell repertoires in COVID-19. The repertoire was sequenced with immunoSEQ multiplex PCR; TCRdb's copy has only in-frame clones and lacks some. Among 36,000 or so clones listed, 75% to 95% were seen once. Sample: peripheral blood. The receptors stem from a human donor in a cohort sampled during active COVID-19.

The rearrangement joins TRBV6-4 to TRBJ1-1, with 7 bases matching TRBD1. This CDR3 contains 14 residues. In germline, CDR1 is MRHNA, CDR2 SNTAGT. The trim removed 6 bases at V and 4 bases at J, leaving 8 bases unmatched. CDR3 protein: CASRPRDSSTEAFF. CDR3 in DNA: TGTGCCAGCAGGCCCCGGGACAGTTCCACTGAAGCTTTCTTT.

V is TRBV30 and J is TRBJ1-1, with a possible D match to TRBD1 (5 bases). V gave up 0 bases and J gave up 3 bases, with 11 bases separating them. The germline V gene encodes CDR1 GTSNPN and CDR2 SVGIG (reference sequence). CDR3 length: 14 residues. Written as DNA, the CDR3 is TGTGCCTGGAGTGTACTCGGGGGGGACACTGAAGCTTTCTTT. It translates to CAWSVLGGDTEAFF.